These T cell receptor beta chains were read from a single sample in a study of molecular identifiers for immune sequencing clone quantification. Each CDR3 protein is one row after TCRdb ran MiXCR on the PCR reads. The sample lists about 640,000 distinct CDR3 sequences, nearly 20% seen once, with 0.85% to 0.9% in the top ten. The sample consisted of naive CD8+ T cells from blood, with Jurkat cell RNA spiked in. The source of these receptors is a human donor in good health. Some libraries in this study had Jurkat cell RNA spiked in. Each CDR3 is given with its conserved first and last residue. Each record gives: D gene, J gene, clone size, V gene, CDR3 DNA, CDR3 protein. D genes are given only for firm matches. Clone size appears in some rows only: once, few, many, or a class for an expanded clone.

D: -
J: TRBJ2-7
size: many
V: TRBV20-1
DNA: TGCAGTGCTAGAGAACAGGGAAGCAGCGAGCAGTACTTC
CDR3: CSAREQGSSEQYF

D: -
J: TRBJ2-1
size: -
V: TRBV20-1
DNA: TGCAGTGCTAGAACCGACGGAGGCTCCTACAATGAGCAGTTCTTC
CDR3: CSARTDGGSYNEQFF

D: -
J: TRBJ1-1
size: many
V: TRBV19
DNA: TGTGCCAGTAGCCCCCCGACGGCTGAAGCTTTCTTT
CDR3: CASSPPTAEAFF

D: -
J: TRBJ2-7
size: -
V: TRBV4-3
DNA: TGCGCCAGCAGCCAAGACAGAGGGACCGTGCAGTACTTC
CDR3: CASSQDRGTVQYF

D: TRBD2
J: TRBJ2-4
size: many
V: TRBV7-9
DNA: TGTGCCAGCAGTCCGACTAGCGGGATCGAAAACATTCAGTACTTC
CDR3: CASSPTSGIENIQYF

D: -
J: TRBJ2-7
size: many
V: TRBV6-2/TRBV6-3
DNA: TGTGCCATCGGAGGGGGCCCGCCCTACGAGCAGTACTTC
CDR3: CAIGGGPPYEQYF

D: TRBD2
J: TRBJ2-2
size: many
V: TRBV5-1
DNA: TGCGCCAGCAGCCCGTCCATAGCGGGGGGGCTCACCGGGGAGCTGTTTTTT
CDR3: CASSPSIAGGLTGELFF

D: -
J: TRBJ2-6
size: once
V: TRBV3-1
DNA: TGTGCCAGCAGCCCCGACAGGACTGGGGCCAAAGTCCTGACTTTC
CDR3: CASSPDRTGAKVLTF

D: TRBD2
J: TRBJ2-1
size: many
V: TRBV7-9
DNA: TGTGCCAGCAGCTTAGGAGGGACTAGTATAGTGGCTGAGCAGTTCTTC
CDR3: CASSLGGTSIVAEQFF

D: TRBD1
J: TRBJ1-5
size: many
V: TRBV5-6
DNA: TGTGCCAGCAGCCTGACAGGGGGTCAGCCCCAGCATTTT
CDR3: CASSLTGGQPQHF

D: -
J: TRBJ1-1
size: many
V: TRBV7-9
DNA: TGTGCCAGCAGCTTGGCCACAGGACACAACACTGAAGCTTTCTTT
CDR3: CASSLATGHNTEAFF

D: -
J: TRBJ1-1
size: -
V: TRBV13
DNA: TGTGCCAGCAGCCAATTCAGGGAGAACACTGAAGCTTTCTTT
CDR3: CASSQFRENTEAFF

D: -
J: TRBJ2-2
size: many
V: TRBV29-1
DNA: TGCAGCGTTGAAGATCAGGACAGAACAAACACCGGGGAGCTGTTTTTT
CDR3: CSVEDQDRTNTGELFF

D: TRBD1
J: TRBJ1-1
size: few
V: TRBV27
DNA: TGTGCCAGCAGTTCTGATCAGGGGGCATCTGAAGCTTTCTTT
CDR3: CASSSDQGASEAFF

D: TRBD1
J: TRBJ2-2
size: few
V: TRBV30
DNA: TGTGCCGGGGACAGGGTGAACACCGGGGAGCTGTTTTTT
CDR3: CAGDRVNTGELFF

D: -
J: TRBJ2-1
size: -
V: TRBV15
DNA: TGTGCCACCAGCAGAGAAGGCGGGGATTACAATGGGCAGTTCTTC
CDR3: CATSREGGDYNGQFF

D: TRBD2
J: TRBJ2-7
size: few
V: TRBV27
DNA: TGTGCCAGCAGTTTCCCTGGGAGGGCCCACGAGCAGTACTTC
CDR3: CASSFPGRAHEQYF

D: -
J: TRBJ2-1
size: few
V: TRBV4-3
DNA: TGCGCCAGCAGCCAAGTGTGGAGGGGTTCCTACAATGAGCAGTTCTTC
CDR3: CASSQVWRGSYNEQFF

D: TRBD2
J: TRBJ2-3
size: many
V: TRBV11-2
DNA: TGTGCCAGCAGCTTAGGCGGGAGGGCCACAGATACGCAGTATTTT
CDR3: CASSLGGRATDTQYF

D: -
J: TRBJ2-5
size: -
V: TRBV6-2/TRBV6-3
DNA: TGTGCCAGCAGTCCTGGGTGGGCCCTCGACCAAGAGACCCAGTACTTC
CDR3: CASSPGWALDQETQYF

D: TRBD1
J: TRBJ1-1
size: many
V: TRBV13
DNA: TGTGCCAGCAGCCGGGACAGTGAAGCTTTCTTT
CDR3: CASSRDSEAFF

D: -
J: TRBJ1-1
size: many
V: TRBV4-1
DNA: TGCGCCAGCAGCCAAGAACCATGGGCCCCTAACACTGAAGCTTTCTTT
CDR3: CASSQEPWAPNTEAFF

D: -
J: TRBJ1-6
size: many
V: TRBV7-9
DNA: TGTGCCAGCAGCTTCCCCCTACAGGATTCACCCCTCCACTTT
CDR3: CASSFPLQDSPLHF

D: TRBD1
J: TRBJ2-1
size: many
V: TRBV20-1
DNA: TGCAGTGCTGGACCCAAGGGACAGGGGGCCAATGAGCAGTTCTTC
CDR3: CSAGPKGQGANEQFF

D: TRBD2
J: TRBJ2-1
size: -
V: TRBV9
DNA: TGTGCCAGCACCCTGGCGGGAGGGCCTTACAATGAGCAGTTCTTC
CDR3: CASTLAGGPYNEQFF

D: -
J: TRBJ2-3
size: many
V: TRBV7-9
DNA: TGTGCCAGCAGCTTAATTGACACAGATACGCAGTATTTT
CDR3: CASSLIDTDTQYF

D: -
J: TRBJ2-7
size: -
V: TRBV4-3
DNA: TGCACCAGCAGCCAAGATTCCGGGAGCCCCACCTACGAGCAGTACTTC
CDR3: CTSSQDSGSPTYEQYF

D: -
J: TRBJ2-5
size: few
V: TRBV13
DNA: TGTGCCAGCAGCTTATGGTCGGTAGGGAAAGAGACCCAGTACTTC
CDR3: CASSLWSVGKETQYF

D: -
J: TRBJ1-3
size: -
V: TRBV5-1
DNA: TGTGCCAGCAGCCCCGACGGTAACTCTGGAAACACCATATATTTT
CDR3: CASSPDGNSGNTIYF

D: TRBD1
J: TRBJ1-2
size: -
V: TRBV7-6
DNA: TGTGCCAGCAGCTTAGCCGGGACAGGGGCTACTAACTATGGCTACACCTTC
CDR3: CASSLAGTGATNYGYTF

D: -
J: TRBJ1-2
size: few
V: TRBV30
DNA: TGTGCCTGGAGTCAATCTGACGCTCTCGGCTACACCTTC
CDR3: CAWSQSDALGYTF

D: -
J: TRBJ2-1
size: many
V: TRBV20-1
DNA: TGCAGTGCCATCAACAATGAGCAGTTCTTC
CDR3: CSAINNEQFF

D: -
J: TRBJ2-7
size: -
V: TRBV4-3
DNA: TGCGCCAGCAGCCCCAACTTCAAGTCGATCTACGAGCAGTACTTC
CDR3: CASSPNFKSIYEQYF

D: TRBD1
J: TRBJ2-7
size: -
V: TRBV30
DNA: TGTGCCTGGAGTGCCGCACGCTTTTGGGGACAGCACTCCTACGAGCAGCACTTC
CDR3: CAWSAARFWGQHSYEQHF

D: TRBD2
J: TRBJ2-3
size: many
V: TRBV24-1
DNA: TGTGCCACCAGTGATTCCCGACTAGCGGGTGGGGCAGATACGCAGTATTTT
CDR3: CATSDSRLAGGADTQYF

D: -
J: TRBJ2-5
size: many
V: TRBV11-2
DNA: TGTGCCAGCAGCCCTGGAAGGTGGAAAGAGACCCAGTACTTC
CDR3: CASSPGRWKETQYF

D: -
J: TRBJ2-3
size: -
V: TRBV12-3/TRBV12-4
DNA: TGTGCCAGCAGTTCCACGTCTAACACAGATACGCAGTATTTT
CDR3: CASSSTSNTDTQYF

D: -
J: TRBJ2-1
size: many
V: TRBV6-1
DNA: TGTGCCAGCAGTGAATACAGCGGGTACAATGAGCAGTTCTTC
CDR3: CASSEYSGYNEQFF

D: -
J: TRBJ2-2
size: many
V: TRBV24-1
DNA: TGTGCCACCAGTGAAGGCACCGGGGAGCTGTTTTTT
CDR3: CATSEGTGELFF

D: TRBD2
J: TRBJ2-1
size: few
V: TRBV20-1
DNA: TGCAGTGTAATTCCCCTAGCGGGAGGATGGGATGAGCAGTTCTTC
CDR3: CSVIPLAGGWDEQFF

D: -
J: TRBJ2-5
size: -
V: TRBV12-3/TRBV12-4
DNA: TGTGCCAGCAGTTACAGGGCCCTTCAAGAGACCCAGTACTTC
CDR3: CASSYRALQETQYF

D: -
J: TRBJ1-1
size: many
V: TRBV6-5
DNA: TGTGCCAGCGCCTTGGCCTCGCGACAGGAGGAGTATATAGGCACTGAAGCTTTCTTT
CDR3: CASALASRQEEYIGTEAFF

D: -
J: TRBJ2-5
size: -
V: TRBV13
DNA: TGTGCCAGCAGCTTTAACGACGGAGAGACCCAGTACTTC
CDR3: CASSFNDGETQYF

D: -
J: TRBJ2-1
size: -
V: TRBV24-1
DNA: TGTGCCACCGGCGGGACAGCCTACAATGAGCAGTTCTTC
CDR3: CATGGTAYNEQFF

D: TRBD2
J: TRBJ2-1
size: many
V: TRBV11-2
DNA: TGTGCCAGCAGCCCCCGGGGGGTCGCGGGACTAGACAACAATGAGCAGTTCTTC
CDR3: CASSPRGVAGLDNNEQFF

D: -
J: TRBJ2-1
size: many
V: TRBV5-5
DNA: TGTGCCAGCAGCTTATTTTTCGGGAATCACAAGTATGAGCAGTTCTTC
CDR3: CASSLFFGNHKYEQFF

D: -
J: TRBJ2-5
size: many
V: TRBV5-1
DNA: TGTGCCAGCAGCCCCGACAGCCAAGAGACCCAGTACTTC
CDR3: CASSPDSQETQYF